The 17 T cell receptor beta chains below were found in one sample sequenced in a study of monozygotic twins with inflammatory bowel disease. TCRdb reanalyzed the 5' RACE reads and collapses them to one entry per CDR3 protein, without DNA. This sample carries 420,000 or so distinct CDR3 sequences, with about 2.3% going to the ten biggest clones. What was sequenced was blood. The receptor set was obtained from a human donor with ulcerative colitis or Crohn's disease, or a healthy co-twin of an affected twin (not recorded which).

The chain has TRBV10-3 and TRBJ1-6. The CDR3 runs 14 residues. Germline V gene lookup returns CDR1 ENHRY and CDR2 SYGVKD. The CDR3 sequence: CAISERVGNSPLHF.

This chain joins TRBV4-2 and TRBJ2-7; TCRdb reports TRBD1, a call that lacks DNA to check it against. The CDR3 extends over 16 amino acids. In germline, CDR1 is LGHNA, CDR2 YNFKEQ. CDR3 amino acids: CASSQDDGTGANEQYF.

The chain joins TRBV28 to TRBJ2-5. This CDR3 is built from 15 residues. Germline V gene data show CDR1 as MDHEN and CDR2 as SYDVKM. This chain's CDR3 is CASSLISHLYETQYF.

V and J are TRBV3-1 and TRBJ2-1; TCRdb designates TRBD2, a call that cannot be tested without DNA. The CDR3 sequence is 13 residues long. CDR1 and CDR2 from the germline V gene are LGHDT and YNNKEL (reference sequence). CDR3 sequence reads: CASSQPSFHEQFF.

The rearrangement links TRBV20-1 to TRBJ2-1. The CDR3 contains 12 residues. Germline CDR1 reads DFQATT; CDR2 reads SNEGSKA (reference sequence). This CDR3 reads CSAPLLLVEQFF.

The rearrangement uses TRBV5-1 and TRBJ2-5; TCRdb outputs TRBD2, but without DNA this stays unchecked. The CDR3 consists of 15 residues. The germline CDR1 and CDR2 sequences are SGHRS and YFSETQ. CDR3 sequence: CASSPPLAYQETQYF. The whole variable domain, remainder taken from reference TRBV5-1 and TRBJ2-5, is KAGVTQTPRYLIKTRGQQVTLSCSPISGHRSVSWYQQTPGQGLQFLFEYFSETQRNKGNFPGRFSGRQFSNSRSEMNVSTLELGDSALYLCASSPPLAYQETQYFGPGTRLLVL.

The CDR3 reads CASSRGDTRSGNTIYF. The chain is built from TRBV7-3 and TRBJ1-3; no DNA is available, so the TRBD1 call from TCRdb remains unchecked. Per the germline V gene, CDR1 is SGHTA and CDR2 is FQGTGA. The CDR3 is made up of 16 amino acids.

This chain's CDR3 is CASRAGAGETQYF. This chain connects TRBV28 to TRBJ2-5; TCRdb names TRBD1, which stays unverified in the absence of DNA. CDR3 length: 13 amino acids. Germline V lookup: CDR1 MDHEN, CDR2 SYDVKM.

CDR3 sequence: CASSQDTGLGNMNTEAFF. The chain employs TRBV14 and TRBJ1-1; TCRdb returns TRBD1, unconfirmable since there is no DNA. CDR1 and CDR2 (germline): SGHDN, FVKESK. There are 18 residues in the CDR3.

The chain joins TRBV24-1 to TRBJ1-1; absent DNA, TCRdb's TRBD1 call cannot be checked. The CDR3 length is 11 residues. CDR1 and CDR2 from the germline V gene are KGHDR and SFDVKD. CDR3 sequence reads: CATDGGQGSFF.

This chain's CDR3 is CAISRTLNYGYTF. This sequence joins TRBV12-3 or TRBV12-4 and TRBJ1-2; TCRdb reports TRBD1, a call that lacks DNA to check it against. The CDR3 extends over 13 amino acids.

V usage is TRBV12-3 or TRBV12-4 and J usage is TRBJ1-5; TCRdb lists TRBD1, though no DNA is available to test this call. The CDR3 consists of 13 residues. The CDR3 region is CASSLNGQTGSHF.

The V and J genes are TRBV4-3 and TRBJ2-2. This CDR3 region has 15 residues. Germline V CDR1 and CDR2: LGHNA, YSLEER. CDR3 protein: CASSRLLANTGELFF.

V gene TRBV5-1 combines with J gene TRBJ2-7; TCRdb lists TRBD2, though no DNA is available to test this call. This CDR3 has 19 amino acids. Per the germline V gene, CDR1 is SGHRS and CDR2 is YFSETQ. The CDR3 loop reads CASSLVNTGGRSSSYEQYF. Filled out from reference TRBV5-1 and TRBJ2-7, the complete variable domain reads KAGVTQTPRYLIKTRGQQVTLSCSPISGHRSVSWYQQTPGQGLQFLFEYFSETQRNKGNFPGRFSGRQFSNSRSEMNVSTLELGDSALYLCASSLVNTGGRSSSYEQYFGPGTRLTVT.

The J gene is TRBJ1-1, the V gene TRBV10-2. Germline V lookup: CDR1 WSHSY, CDR2 SAAADI. CDR3 size: 18 residues. The CDR3 sequence: CASSDRGNIGRRLERAFF.

The chain is built from TRBV28 and TRBJ2-2; the D gene TCRdb calls, TRBD1, cannot be checked with no DNA. Germline values: CDR1 MDHEN, CDR2 SYDVKM. The CDR3 loop spans 16 amino acids. CDR3 protein: CASSARGQGRPGELFF. Filled out from reference TRBV28 and TRBJ2-2, the complete variable domain reads DVKVTQSSRYLVKRTGEKVFLECVQDMDHENMFWYRQDPGLGLRLIYFSYDVKMKEKGDIPEGYSVSREKKERFSLILESASTNQTSMYLCASSARGQGRPGELFFGEGSRLTVL.

The V call is TRBV6-5, the J call TRBJ2-7; TCRdb's D gene call, TRBD2, goes unchecked for lack of DNA. The CDR3 loop spans 15 amino acids. Germline assignment: CDR1 MNHEY and CDR2 SVGAGI. CDR3 in amino acids: CASSYTARTTYEQYF.